The source of this T cell receptor (beta chain) is a study of T cells after posttransplantation cyclophosphamide. General observations from the study: Donor CD8+ memory clones often dominated recipient blood repertoires at later times. After PTCy, TRB diversity resembled that of CNI/methotrexate controls.

This clone was picked up many times. Its antigen is as yet unknown. Clones were read by immunoSEQ multiplex PCR, and TCRdb kept only the in-frame ones, dropping some. The data show tens of thousands of clones, with none appearing a single time. V was pared by 1 base and J by 1 base, with 4 bases of the junction left unmatched. Germline lookup yields CDR1 SGHTA and CDR2 FQGNSA. The CDR3 extends over 16 amino acids. This related bone marrow graft donor gave peripheral blood on the day of marrow donation. The receptor's source is a man over 45 in good health, CMV-negative, and a related stem cell transplant donor. The gene calls are TRBV7-2 and TRBJ2-5, with TRBD2 identical over 9 bases. Material for sequencing was PBMCs. This chain's CDR3 is CASSLVVTSGQETQYF. CDR3 DNA sequence: TGTGCCAGCAGCTTAGTCGTGACTAGCGGCCAAGAGACCCAGTACTTC.